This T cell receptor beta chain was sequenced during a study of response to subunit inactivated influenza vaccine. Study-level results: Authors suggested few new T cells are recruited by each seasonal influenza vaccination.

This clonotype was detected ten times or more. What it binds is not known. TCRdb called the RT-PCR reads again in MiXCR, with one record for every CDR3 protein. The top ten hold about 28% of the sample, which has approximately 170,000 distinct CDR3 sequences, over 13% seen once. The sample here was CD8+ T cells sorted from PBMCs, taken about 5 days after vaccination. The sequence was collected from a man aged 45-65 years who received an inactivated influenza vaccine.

The CDR3 DNA is TGTGCCAGCAGCCCATACACAGATACGCAGTATTTT. This sequence encodes CASSPYTDTQYF. The V gene is TRBV12-3 or TRBV12-4, the J gene TRBJ2-3, with D uncertain. V was clipped by 6 bases and J by 2 bases, with 6 bases between them. This CDR3 region has 12 residues.